The present T cell receptor beta chain was sequenced within a study of beta chain features in type 1 diabetes. Expressed TCRB transcripts were sequenced because the entire RNA isolate underwent reverse transcription. The data were produced by immunoSEQ multiplex PCR, yet TCRdb's version contains in-frame clones alone and is incomplete. The table lists fewer than 900,000 clones, about a sixth of them singletons. CDR1 MNHNY and CDR2 SVGAGI come from the germline V gene (reference sequence). The germline V and J ends were trimmed by 2 bases and 0 bases, with 8 bases remaining between them. The CDR3 covers 15 residues.

Sequencing was carried out using naive CD4+ T cells from blood. This rearrangement joins TRBV6-6 to TRBJ2-1; D gene ambiguous. The source is a woman between 18 and 30 years old in good health. The CDR3 nucleotides are TGTGCCAGCAGTTACGGTCCGCCCTCCTACAATGAGCAGTTCTTC. Translation: CASSYGPPSYNEQFF.